This is a list of T cell receptor beta chains from one sample in a study of regulatory T cells in long-lasting Graves disease. TCRdb re-called the multiplex PCR reads through MiXCR, storing one row per CDR3 protein. The sample has just over 600,000 distinct CDR3 sequences, roughly 16% seen once. The data were also submitted as part of a second study, on T cells in Graves' hyperthyroidism and ophthalmopathy.

The material was peripheral blood mononuclear cells (PBMCs), obtained at new diagnosis, from a patient treated with antithyroid drugs. These receptor sequences come from a woman in her thirties with Graves disease. The CDR3 runs from the conserved cysteine through the conserved F or W. D genes are given only for firm matches. Clone size is not always given. Where it is, it says once, few, many or a class for expanded clones.

v_call,d_call,clone_size,j_call,cdr3_aa,cdr3_nt
TRBV20-1,NA,many,TRBJ1-2,CSATAGFENYGYTF,TGCAGTGCTACCGCAGGGTTCGAGAACTATGGCTACACCTTC
TRBV30,NA,few,TRBJ1-2,CAWSVLWGYTF,TGTGCCTGGAGTGTACTATGGGGCTACACCTTC
TRBV11-2,TRBD1,NA,TRBJ1-2,CASSLDLTDRGNTF,TGTGCCAGCAGCTTAGACCTAACTGACAGGGGGAATACCTTC
TRBV28,TRBD2,many,TRBJ2-2,CASSFLAGRTGELFF,TGTGCCAGCAGTTTCCTAGCGGGACGCACCGGGGAGCTGTTTTTT
TRBV24-1,NA,NA,TRBJ1-1,CAASDPTGSGGETEAFF,TGTGCCGCCAGTGACCCTACCGGGTCGGGGGGTGAGACTGAAGCTTTCTTT
TRBV30,TRBD1,few,TRBJ1-1,CAWTTGLMNTEAFF,TGTGCCTGGACGACAGGGCTCATGAACACTGAAGCTTTCTTT
TRBV29-1,TRBD2,few,TRBJ2-1,CSGHISGTSHEQFF,TGCAGCGGACATATTAGCGGGACATCGCATGAGCAGTTCTTC
TRBV5-1,NA,NA,TRBJ2-3,CASSILTRESTDTQYF,TGCGCCAGCAGCATTCTGACTAGAGAAAGCACAGATACGCAGTATTTT
TRBV18,NA,NA,TRBJ2-3,CASSSAAPGGLSTDTQYF,TGTGCCAGCTCATCCGCCGCTCCTGGGGGACTTAGCACAGATACGCAGTATTTT
TRBV20-1,TRBD2,NA,TRBJ2-3,CSASGPTGGLAGTDTQYF,TGCAGTGCTTCTGGACCTACAGGGGGACTAGCGGGCACAGATACGCAGTATTTT
TRBV6-1,TRBD1,NA,TRBJ1-6,CASRGFRGQGASPLHF,TGTGCCAGCAGGGGGTTTCGGGGGCAGGGGGCTTCACCCCTCCACTTT
TRBV2,NA,many,TRBJ2-2,CATLDGTGELFF,TGTGCCACCTTAGATGGGACCGGGGAGCTGTTTTTT
TRBV5-4,NA,NA,TRBJ1-2,CASSLRGVDGYTF,TGTGCCAGCAGCTTGCGGGGTGTTGATGGCTACACCTTC
TRBV11-2,NA,many,TRBJ1-2,CASRRGEGHYGYTF,TGTGCCAGCCGCCGGGGGGAGGGACACTATGGCTACACCTTC
TRBV7-2,NA,many,TRBJ1-1,CASTKNTGRGTEAFF,TGTGCCAGCACCAAAAATACAGGGAGGGGCACTGAAGCTTTCTTT
TRBV6-5,NA,many,TRBJ2-1,CASSYSRIRGDGFYNEQFF,TGTGCCAGCAGTTACTCGAGGATTAGAGGGGATGGGTTTTACAATGAGCAGTTCTTC
TRBV7-2,TRBD1,many,TRBJ2-7,CASSSGGFYEQYF,TGTGCCAGCAGCTCAGGGGGATTCTACGAGCAGTACTTC
TRBV28,TRBD1,few,TRBJ1-2,CASSQYRGLSGYTF,TGTGCCAGCAGTCAATACAGGGGGCTATCTGGCTACACCTTC
TRBV5-6,NA,many,TRBJ1-1,CASRGRGRTEAFF,TGTGCCAGCAGAGGCAGGGGCAGGACTGAAGCTTTCTTT
TRBV2,TRBD2,many,TRBJ2-1,CASSESLAGGLSYNEQFF,TGTGCCAGCAGTGAATCACTAGCGGGAGGGCTGTCCTACAATGAGCAGTTCTTC
TRBV29-1,NA,few,TRBJ2-6,CSVKSTSGANVLTF,TGCAGCGTTAAGTCCACCTCTGGGGCCAACGTCCTGACTTTC
TRBV29-1,NA,many,TRBJ1-2,CSVPPRGAGDYGYTF,TGCAGCGTCCCCCCCCGGGGGGCGGGGGACTATGGCTACACCTTC